This TCR beta chain was captured by sequencing in a study of breast tumors, draining lymph nodes, adjacent tissues. With regard to this clonotype: The antigen is unknown.

Samples came from axillary lymph nodes draining the breast cancer. TCRdb called the multiplex PCR reads again in MiXCR, with one record for every CDR3 protein. The data hold under 350,000 distinct CDR3 sequences, with around 31% observed a single time. Study-wide findings and caveats: Data only fit, rather than demonstrated, lymph node origin of most tumor T cells. Tumor and nontumor repertoires were significantly more similar in luminal-like than in basal-like breast cancer. The data were judged consistent with most tumor T cells coming from lymph node and expanding in tumor.

Germline V gives CDR1 DFQATT, CDR2 SNEGSKA (reference sequence). The CDR3 runs 14 residues. With 2 bases clipped from V and 3 bases from J, the junction kept 4 bases outside the gene matches. The source of this sequence is a female donor with breast cancer. Some clones in this sample may be carry-over from other donors' samples. The sequencing sample was made of axillary lymph node tissue. J is TRBJ1-2 and V is TRBV20-1; 9 nucleotides align to TRBD1. This chain's CDR3 is CSARLTGGDYGYTF. The CDR3 DNA sequence: TGCAGTGCTAGACTGACAGGGGGGGACTATGGCTACACCTTC.